The rows below give T cell receptor beta chains drawn from one sample of a study of T-cell memory formation after mild COVID-19. Each CDR3 protein gets one entry after TCRdb re-called the 5' RACE reads with MiXCR. Among around 130,000 distinct CDR3 sequences, approximately 15% were seen once, and the ten largest hold about 15%. Input material: PBMCs or a T cell subset sorted from them (not recorded which). Every receptor here comes from an adult woman who had mild COVID-19 (a few samples of this study predate the infection). Cell type and time point are not known. Each CDR3 is given with its conserved first and last residue. The size entry is marked missing in some rows and otherwise reads once, few, many or a size class.

CASSITSGGEQYF | TRBV19 | NA
CASSMRGMNTEAFF | TRBV19 | NA
CASSQDSSGSSYEQYF | TRBV3-1 | few
CASSQDGSTPRGELFF | TRBV4-2 | many
CASSPQLGGEAFF | TRBV4-2 | NA
CATSGKDGFNQPQHF | TRBV24-1 | few
CASSQAPGRAFGANVLTF | TRBV4-3 | NA
CASSTPGQGSYEQYF | TRBV28 | NA
CASSLGLAVNEQFF | TRBV12-3/TRBV12-4 | NA
CASTSPGLAEGAKNIQYF | TRBV6-5 | few
CASSEAVATYEQYF | TRBV2 | NA
CASSVGDGIHEQFF | TRBV9 | few
CASSFSSDTQYF | TRBV7-6 | few
CASSLGARTEAFF | TRBV12-3/TRBV12-4 | few
CASSLGAVSGYTEAFF | TRBV5-1 | NA
CASSLFLSRTSYNEQFF | TRBV11-2 | NA
CASSEDQGTKNIQYF | TRBV2 | NA
CASSWEGRNGYTF | TRBV19 | NA
CASSIVGNQPQHF | TRBV10-2 | few
CASSRDRGVVETQYF | TRBV12-3/TRBV12-4 | few
CASSLSKGGPGELFF | TRBV27 | NA
CASSLAGQPSNQPQHF | TRBV7-8 | few